This T cell receptor beta chain appears in the sequencing data of a study of chemoradiotherapy in HPV16-positive cancers. V shed 10 bases and J 2 bases; nucleotides not matched to a gene: 12. CDR1 is MNHEY, CDR2 SVGAGI, per germline. The CDR3 is 15 amino acids. Sequencing used immunoSEQ multiplex PCR; TCRdb keeps in-frame clones, though not all of them. The data show under 15,000 clones, about 75% seen once. The chain links TRBV6-5 to TRBJ2-7, with 9 bases fitting TRBD2. This TCR was sampled from a human donor with HPV-associated anogenital cancer. This sample was taken from a patient who underwent chemoradiotherapy. The CDR3 is CATRDIAGEPYEQYF. The CDR3, as DNA: TGTGCCACCCGAGACATAGCGGGAGAGCCCTACGAGCAGTACTTC.